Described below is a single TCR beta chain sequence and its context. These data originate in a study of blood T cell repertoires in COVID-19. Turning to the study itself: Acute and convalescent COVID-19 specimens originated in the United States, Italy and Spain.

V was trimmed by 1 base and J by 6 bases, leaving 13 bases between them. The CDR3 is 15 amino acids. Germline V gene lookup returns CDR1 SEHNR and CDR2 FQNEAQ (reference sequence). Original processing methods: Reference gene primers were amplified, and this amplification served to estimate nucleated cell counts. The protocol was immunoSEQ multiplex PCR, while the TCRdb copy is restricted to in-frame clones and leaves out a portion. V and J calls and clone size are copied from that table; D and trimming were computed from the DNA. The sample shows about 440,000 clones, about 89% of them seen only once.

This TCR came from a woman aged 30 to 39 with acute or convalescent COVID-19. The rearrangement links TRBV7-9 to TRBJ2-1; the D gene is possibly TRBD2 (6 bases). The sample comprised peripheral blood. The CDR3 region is CASSLVHGGPNEQFF. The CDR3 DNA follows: TGTGCCAGCAGCTTAGTACACGGGGGACCCAATGAGCAGTTCTTC.